Sequencing of this T cell receptor (beta chain) was carried out in a study of metastatic and nonmetastatic thyroid tumors. Study details: Malignant thyroid and benign thyroid patients provided blood and tumor or nodule tissue whose repertoires were compared.

General observations from the study: A significant increase in TCR beta diversity was reportedly seen in malignant thyroid tumors relative to benign nodules, in blood and tumor.

By sample share, this clone is medium-sized. Its target is unknown. This CDR3 contains 16 residues. Germline CDR1 reads MNHNS; CDR2 reads SASEGT. After removal of 5 bases from V and 4 bases from J, the junction contained 6 bases not matched to a gene. None of the patients had undergone any treatment ahead of thyroid surgery. How the authors handled the data: Researchers built a distant-metastasis classifier for papillary thyroid cancer that drew on CDR3 differences across clinicopathological groups. MiXCR was used by TCRdb to re-call the PCR reads. Here the V and J calls rest on TCRdb's processing, not on the authors' analysis. Here the sample spans about 13,000 clones, around 23% being singletons.

The rearrangement uses TRBV6-1 and TRBJ2-2, with 11 nucleotides matching TRBD2. The sequencing input was blood. This clonotype was obtained from a female donor with papillary thyroid cancer or a benign thyroid nodule (not recorded which). Some clones in this sample may be carry-over from other donors' samples. The CDR3 DNA is TGTGCCAGCAGTTCCGGACTAGCGGGCCCCACCGGGGAGCTGTTTTTT. The encoded protein is CASSSGLAGPTGELFF.